These 13 T cell receptor beta chains share one sample of origin, sequenced in a study of T cell responses to AZD1222 COVID-19 vaccine. Clones were sequenced by immunoSEQ multiplex PCR, and TCRdb holds only the in-frame ones, with some missing. The sample comprises more than 85,000 clones, roughly 89% of which are singletons, and around 2.5% rests with the top ten. Sequencing was performed on peripheral blood, taken 28 days after the second AZD1222 dose. The origin of the receptors is an adult who received the AZD1222 COVID-19 vaccine.

J is TRBJ2-5 and V is TRBV11-3, with D perhaps TRBD1 (5 bases). Deletions cut 5 bases from V and 2 bases from J, with 18 bases between. The CDR3 runs to 16 residues. The germline V gene encodes CDR1 SGHNT and CDR2 YENEEA. Written as DNA, the CDR3 is TGTGCCAGCAGCCCCCGGAAAGGGGCCGGGCAAGAGACCCAGTACTTC. This sequence encodes CASSPRKGAGQETQYF.

This clone is a singleton in its sample. The rearrangement links TRBV5-1 to TRBJ2-7; D is perhaps TRBD2 (5 bases). With 0 bases removed from V and 5 bases from J, the gap between germline ends came to 12 bases. Germline V gives CDR1 SGHRS, CDR2 YFSETQ. CDR3 length: 14 amino acids. The CDR3 is CASSLVVGGHEQYF. As DNA, the CDR3 is TGCGCCAGCAGCTTGGTGGTAGGAGGCCACGAGCAGTACTTC.

The J gene is TRBJ2-2, the V gene TRBV7-9, with unresolved D. V was pared by 2 bases and J by 0 bases, with 7 bases between. The CDR3 covers 15 residues. Germline-derived CDR1 and CDR2 are SEHNR and FQNEAQ (reference sequence). The CDR3 reads CASSLTSANTGELFF. The DNA for the CDR3 is TGTGCCAGCAGCTTAACAAGCGCGAACACCGGGGAGCTGTTTTTT.

CDR3 sequence (DNA): TGCGCCAGCAGCATGGCAAGACTAGAGGCAGATACGCAGTATTTT. Translation gives CASSMARLEADTQYF. V gene TRBV5-1 combines with J gene TRBJ2-3; the D gene is possibly TRBD2 (6 bases). Germline CDR1 SGHRS, CDR2 YFSETQ. CDR3 length: 15 residues. Between the trimmed V and J ends, which lost 4 bases and 4 bases, there was a span of 16 bases.

V is TRBV2 and J is TRBJ1-1, with a tentative D call TRBD1 (5 bases). The CDR3 totals 14 residues. The V gene's germline CDR1 is SNHLY and CDR2 FYNNEI. Trimming took 6 bases from V and 0 from J, leaving 11 bases between them. The CDR3 region has the DNA TGTGCCAGCAGGGAAAGACAGTTGAACACTGAAGCTTTCTTT. Its translation is CASRERQLNTEAFF.

The CDR3 is CASSVGNTIYF. In DNA, the CDR3 is TGTGCCAGCAGCGTTGGAAACACCATATATTTT. The chain links TRBV7-2 to TRBJ1-3; no clear D gene. CDR1 SGHTA and CDR2 FQGNSA come from the germline V gene. The V end was cut by 5 bases, the J end by 3 bases, with 2 bases between. This CDR3 is built from 11 residues.

V and J are TRBV29-1 and TRBJ2-1, with 8 bases that match TRBD1. This CDR3 has 18 amino acids. Germline loops: CDR1 SQVTM, CDR2 ANQGSEA. V lost 4 bases and J lost 4; bases outside the gene matches: 18. In DNA, the CDR3 is TGCAGCGTTGTGTTCGGGACAGGTTCAGGCTTAGCATACAATGAGCAGTTCTTC. As protein: CSVVFGTGSGLAYNEQFF.

This rearrangement joins TRBV5-1 to TRBJ2-3; no definite D call. V shed 6 bases and J shed 6 bases, with 11 bases lying between them. This CDR3 comprises 12 residues. Germline assignment: CDR1 SGHRS and CDR2 YFSETQ. CDR3 protein: CASTELGDTQYF. The CDR3 coding sequence is TGCGCCAGCACCGAACTTGGGGATACGCAGTATTTT.

V is TRBV6-5 and J is TRBJ2-3; 8 nucleotides match TRBD1. CDR3 length: 16 amino acids. V trimming: 2 bases; J trimming: 6 bases; junction bases outside the gene matches: 10. Germline V gives CDR1 MNHEY, CDR2 SVGAGI. In DNA, the CDR3 is TGTGCCAGCAGTTACGGCGATACAGGGGGGAAGGATACGCAGTATTTT. Translation: CASSYGDTGGKDTQYF.

The rearrangement links TRBV5-5 to TRBJ1-2; 7 nucleotides match TRBD1. Germline V gene lookup returns CDR1 SGHKS and CDR2 YYEKEE (reference sequence). This CDR3 has 16 residues. The J segment lost 0 bases and the V segment lost 2 bases, leaving 7 bases of the junction unmatched. Here the CDR3 reads CASSFRDSSANYGYTF. CDR3 DNA: TGTGCCAGCAGCTTCCGGGACAGCTCCGCTAACTATGGCTACACCTTC.

The chain employs TRBV5-1 and TRBJ1-2; D not certain. Germline CDR1 reads SGHRS; CDR2 reads YFSETQ. The CDR3 runs to 13 residues. V lost 1 base, J lost 3 bases, and 7 bases lay in between. The CDR3 loop reads CASSLTDYYGYTF. CDR3 sequence (DNA): TGCGCCAGCAGCTTGACAGATTACTATGGCTACACCTTC.

This clone has just one count. V is TRBV25-1 and J is TRBJ1-2; unclear D gene. The CDR3 length is 15 residues. Deletions cut 9 bases from V and 7 bases from J, with 24 bases between. The germline V gene has CDR1 MGHDK and CDR2 SYGVNS. The CDR3 DNA reads TGTGCCAGGGATGAGACAAGGGTGGCTTTATGTGGCTACACCTTC. It translates to CARDETRVALCGYTF.

The chain employs TRBV6-1 and TRBJ1-5; 8 nucleotides line up with TRBD1. The junction had 9 bases not matched to a gene; V was cut back by 1 base and J by 1 base. The V gene's germline CDR1 is MNHNS and CDR2 SASEGT. The CDR3 consists of 18 residues. The CDR3 nucleotides read TGTGCCAGCAGTGAAGGGGGGGCAGGGGGCCTGAGCAATCAGCCCCAGCATTTT. It codes for CASSEGGAGGLSNQPQHF.